The 30 T cell receptor beta chains listed next were all sequenced from one sample in a study of cytomegalovirus exposure and HLA in healthy donors. Sequencing was performed with immunoSEQ multiplex PCR; in TCRdb, only in-frame clones are kept and a portion is missing. This table holds fewer than 250,000 clones, 75% to 90% found once. The sequenced material came from PBMCs. The receptor source for this set is a woman in her twenties or thirties in good health and CMV-seropositive.

This chain joins TRBV30 and TRBJ2-1, with 10 nucleotides matching TRBD2. Germline trimming cut 4 bases from V and 2 bases from J; bases unmatched to any gene: 8. Germline V gene data show CDR1 as GTSNPN and CDR2 as SVGIG (reference sequence). CDR3 length equals 16 residues. For the CDR3, the DNA is TGTGCCTGGATGGAGGGACTAGCGCCCACCTACAATGAGCAGTTCTTC. As protein: CAWMEGLAPTYNEQFF.

This chain links TRBV27 with TRBJ2-3; D might be TRBD1 (6 bases). Trimming removed 0 bases from V and 4 bases from J, with 11 bases in between. This CDR3 spans 15 amino acids. Germline CDR1 reads MNHEY; CDR2 reads SMNVEV (reference sequence). In DNA form, the CDR3 reads TGTGCCAGCAGTTTATCGACAGGTGCGCCAGATACGCAGTATTTT. Its protein product is CASSLSTGAPDTQYF.

The chain joins TRBV9 to TRBJ2-2; 7 bases are a match to TRBD1. The CDR3 has 16 residues. The V gene's germline CDR1 is SGDLS and CDR2 YYNGEE. V lost 0 bases, J lost 4 bases, and 6 bases stayed unmatched. CDR3 amino acids: CASSVDRGSGTGELFF. The CDR3 nucleotides read TGTGCCAGCAGCGTAGACAGGGGATCGGGCACCGGGGAGCTGTTTTTT.

This clone was recorded only once. The chain couples TRBV27 to TRBJ2-7, with 10 bases matching TRBD2. This CDR3 spans 15 amino acids. The germline gives CDR1 MNHEY, CDR2 SMNVEV (reference sequence). V gave up 1 base and J gave up 2 bases; unmatched junction bases: 2. The chain's CDR3 is CASSLLTSGTYEQYF. CDR3 nucleotide sequence: TGTGCCAGCAGTTTATTAACTAGCGGGACCTACGAGCAGTACTTC.

CDR3 bases: TGTGCCAGCAGCGTAGACAGGGATTCCGGTGAGCAGTTCTTC. Translated: CASSVDRDSGEQFF. The chain employs TRBV9 and TRBJ2-1; possible D gene TRBD1, 6 bases. V dropped 0 bases and J dropped 9 bases, with 13 bases sitting between them. This CDR3 has 14 amino acids. In germline, CDR1 is SGDLS, CDR2 YYNGEE.

The rearrangement uses TRBV5-4 and TRBJ2-5, with D perhaps TRBD2 (7 bases). CDR3 size: 13 residues. CDR1 is SGHNT, CDR2 YYREEE, per germline (reference sequence). Trimming removed 2 bases from V and 5 bases from J, with 10 bases in between. The CDR3, as DNA: TGTGCCAGCAGCTTCGGGGGGCGTGAGACCCAGTACTTC. It yields the protein CASSFGGRETQYF.

This chain joins TRBV15 and TRBJ1-1; D is unclear. Deletions cut 5 bases from V and 5 bases from J, with 18 bases between. From germline, CDR1 is LNHNV and CDR2 YYDKDF (reference sequence). This CDR3 spans 15 amino acids. The DNA for the CDR3 is TGTGCCACCAGCGTGGACTCTCGCGGAGGGACTGAAGCTTTCTTT. It encodes CATSVDSRGGTEAFF.

This clone was seen a single time. The chain is built from TRBV27 and TRBJ1-2; no reliable D call. CDR3 length: 14 residues. The ends were cut back, 4 bases at V and 3 bases at J, with 12 bases in the middle. The germline V gene encodes CDR1 MNHEY and CDR2 SMNVEV (reference sequence). Here the CDR3 reads CASSSPDTDYGYTF. The CDR3 DNA reads as TGTGCCAGCAGTTCTCCCGACACCGACTATGGCTACACCTTC.

The chain combines TRBV9 with TRBJ1-1, with unresolved D. V lost 3 bases and J lost 2, with 5 bases in between. Looked up from germline, CDR1 is SGDLS and CDR2 is YYNGEE. The CDR3 has 12 residues. CDR3 residues: CASSGSNTEAFF. For the CDR3, the DNA is TGTGCCAGCAGCGGTTCTAACACTGAAGCTTTCTTT.

The V call is TRBV6-5, the J call TRBJ1-2; D ambiguous. The CDR3 spans 11 residues. V was trimmed by 8 bases and J by 4 bases, leaving 8 bases between them. Per the germline V gene, CDR1 is MNHEY and CDR2 is SVGAGI. For the CDR3, the DNA is TGTGCCAGCGGGAGAGTCTATGGCTACACCTTC. Amino acid sequence: CASGRVYGYTF.

The rearrangement links TRBV7-8 to TRBJ2-5; D not resolved. Trimming stripped 2 bases from V and 8 bases from J, with 6 bases between. CDR3 length equals 11 residues. Germline loops: CDR1 SGHVS, CDR2 FQNEAQ. CDR3 region: CASSLLGTQYF. In DNA, the CDR3 is TGTGCCAGCAGCTTACTGGGAACCCAGTACTTC.

The chain employs TRBV27 and TRBJ2-3, with TRBD1 matching over 9 bases. The CDR3 runs 13 residues. V lost 6 bases, J lost 9 bases, and 7 bases stayed unmatched. Germline V CDR1 and CDR2: MNHEY, SMNVEV (reference sequence). The CDR3 region is CASSSNRGLTQYF. CDR3 nucleotides: TGTGCCAGCAGCTCTAACAGGGGGCTGACGCAGTATTTT.

The rearrangement uses TRBV30 and TRBJ2-1, with D possibly matching TRBD1 (6 bases). CDR1 GTSNPN and CDR2 SVGIG come from the germline V gene (reference sequence). V was clipped by 1 base and J by 4 bases, with 14 bases between them. This CDR3 is 15 amino acids long. CDR3 in DNA: TGTGCCTGGAGTGGGCCGGGACACCGTTACAATGAGCAGTTCTTC. Translating gives CAWSGPGHRYNEQFF.

The chain links TRBV9 to TRBJ2-6, with no clear D. The ends were cut back, 4 bases at V and 6 bases at J, with 8 bases in the middle. The CDR3 is made up of 13 amino acids. Germline V gene data show CDR1 as SGDLS and CDR2 as YYNGEE. The CDR3 DNA follows: TGTGCCAGCAGCCCCCCTGAGGCCAACGTCCTGACTTTC. This codes for CASSPPEANVLTF.

The V and J genes are TRBV19 and TRBJ2-7, with 10 bases aligning to TRBD1. J gave up 1 base and V 6 bases, and 6 bases lay outside the gene matches. The CDR3 covers 15 residues. Germline V lookup: CDR1 LNHDA, CDR2 SQIVND (reference sequence). The CDR3, as DNA: TGTGCCAGTAGCCTGCGGGACAGGGGATCCTACGAGCAGTACTTC. The encoded protein is CASSLRDRGSYEQYF.

V usage is TRBV18 and J usage is TRBJ2-5; D gene unclear. The germline V and J ends were trimmed by 3 bases and 3 bases, with 8 bases remaining between them. Germline V gives CDR1 KGHSH, CDR2 LQKENI. This CDR3 has 13 amino acids. The CDR3 sequence is CASSPRPEETQYF. The CDR3 region has the DNA TGTGCCAGCTCACCCCGGCCGGAAGAGACCCAGTACTTC.

This clone occurred once. The chain recombines TRBV30 with TRBJ2-7; either TRBD1 or TRBD2 may supply D (6 bases each). The V gene's germline CDR1 is GTSNPN and CDR2 SVGIG (reference sequence). The V end was cut by 6 bases, the J end by 0 bases, with 15 bases between. The CDR3 sequence is 14 residues long. This CDR3 reads CACAIRGGSYEQYF. In DNA form, the CDR3 reads TGTGCCTGTGCAATCAGGGGAGGCTCCTACGAGCAGTACTTC.

The V and J genes are TRBV5-4 and TRBJ2-7; a possible D gene is TRBD2 (6 bases). The CDR3 contains 15 residues. Germline V gene lookup returns CDR1 SGHNT and CDR2 YYREEE (reference sequence). V lost 5 bases and J lost 6, with 21 bases in between. In nucleotides, the CDR3 is TGTGCCAGCAGACCTACTAGCCACCCTAGCTCCGAGCAGTACTTC. Its translation is CASRPTSHPSSEQYF.

This clone has just one count. This chain uses TRBV9 with TRBJ1-3, with a tentative D call TRBD1 (5 bases). V lost 3 bases and J lost 3, with 7 bases in between. The V gene's germline CDR1 is SGDLS and CDR2 YYNGEE. This CDR3 spans 13 amino acids. The CDR3 sequence: CASSAGGGNTIYF. The DNA for the CDR3 is TGTGCCAGCAGCGCCGGGGGTGGAAACACCATATATTTT.

This clone was found a few times. CDR3 sequence: CSGVGQGNTEAFF. In DNA, the CDR3 is TGCAGCGGAGTCGGACAGGGTAACACTGAAGCTTTCTTT. This chain connects TRBV29-1 to TRBJ1-1; 8 nucleotides match TRBD1. CDR1 and CDR2 (germline): SQVTM, ANQGSEA. The CDR3 sequence is 13 residues long. V trimming: 7 bases; J trimming: 2 bases; junction bases outside the gene matches: 6.

The chain is built from TRBV4-2 and TRBJ1-1, with a tentative D call TRBD1 (5 bases). V lost 0 bases and J lost 1, with 9 bases in between. CDR1 is LGHNA and CDR2 is YNFKEQ in the germline V gene. The CDR3 sequence is 15 residues long. CDR3 loop: CASSQDQGTNTEAFF. CDR3 in DNA: TGTGCCAGCAGCCAAGATCAAGGGACGAACACTGAAGCTTTCTTT.

This clone was seen a single time. At one end, the junction sequence differs from germline, possibly due to a read error. This chain joins TRBV4-3 and TRBJ1-4, with D unresolved. The CDR3 sequence is 12 residues long. The V gene's germline CDR1 is LGHNA and CDR2 YSLEER. The DNA of the CDR3 is TGCGCCAGCAGCCAAGGGCCGGGGAAAGCAGTTTTT. It yields the protein CASSQGPGKAVF.

The J gene is TRBJ2-3, the V gene TRBV2; 7 bases are shared with TRBD2. J was trimmed by 2 bases and V by 4 bases; bases with no gene match: 6. Per the germline V gene, CDR1 is SNHLY and CDR2 is FYNNEI. The CDR3 runs to 15 residues. The CDR3 DNA sequence: TGTGCCAGCAGTGGGGCTAGCGGCTACACAGATACGCAGTATTTT. It is translated as CASSGASGYTDTQYF.

This chain uses TRBV9 with TRBJ1-4, with D hard to call. This CDR3 has 14 residues. V dropped 1 base and J dropped 4 bases, with 8 bases sitting between them. The germline CDR1 and CDR2 sequences are SGDLS and YYNGEE. The CDR3 DNA is TGTGCCAGCAGCGTATCCGGTATTAATGAAAAACTGTTTTTT. Translating it yields CASSVSGINEKLFF.

The gene calls are TRBV30 and TRBJ1-5, with 8 bases identical to TRBD1. In germline, CDR1 is GTSNPN, CDR2 SVGIG (reference sequence). With V trimmed by 1 base and J by 2 bases, 13 bases remained unmatched. CDR3 length: 18 residues. The CDR3 loop is CAWSAPRTGFIGNQPQHF. CDR3 DNA sequence: TGTGCCTGGAGTGCCCCGAGGACAGGGTTTATCGGCAATCAGCCCCAGCATTTT.

Here the CDR3 DNA reads TGTGCCAGCAGCCCCTTCTCGCCAAGGGGCAACTATGGCTACACCTTC. Translated, it gives CASSPFSPRGNYGYTF. The genes are TRBV7-9 and TRBJ1-2; D possibly corresponds to TRBD1 (5 bases). There are 16 residues in the CDR3. The germline V gene has CDR1 SEHNR and CDR2 FQNEAQ (reference sequence). Deletions cut 5 bases from V and 2 bases from J, with 18 bases between.

The table lists this clone with a few counts. The chain employs TRBV11-3 and TRBJ1-2; D call uncertain. The germline gives CDR1 SGHNT, CDR2 YENEEA. V lost 0 bases and J lost 7, with 12 bases in between. CDR3 length: 14 residues. CDR3 loop: CASSLEGRFFGYTF. The CDR3 nucleotides are TGTGCCAGCAGCTTAGAGGGCCGTTTCTTTGGCTACACCTTC.

The DNA of the CDR3 is TGCGCCAGCAGCCAGGGGGGCGACGGAAATGAGCAGTTCTTC. Residues: CASSQGGDGNEQFF. This chain uses TRBV4-1 with TRBJ2-1, with D possibly called TRBD1 or TRBD2 (6 bases each). The CDR3 covers 14 residues. V dropped 3 bases and J dropped 7 bases, with 13 bases sitting between them. CDR1 is MGHRA and CDR2 is YSYEKL in the germline V gene.

This chain connects TRBV7-3 to TRBJ2-3, with TRBD2 matching over 8 bases. V lost 1 base to trimming and J lost 0 bases; unmatched junction nucleotides: 9. The CDR3 has 18 amino acids. Germline CDR1 and CDR2: SGHTA and FQGTGA. In DNA form, the CDR3 reads TGTGCCAGCAGCTTAAACCAGCGGGGGAGGTTGAGCACAGATACGCAGTATTTT. It translates to CASSLNQRGRLSTDTQYF. Based on the CDR3 plus reference TRBV7-3 and TRBJ2-3, the full variable domain is GAGVSQTPSNKVTEKGKYVELRCDPISGHTALYWYRQSLGQGPEFLIYFQGTGAADDSGLPNDRFFAVRPEGSVSTLKIQRTERGDSAVYLCASSLNQRGRLSTDTQYFGPGTRLTVL.

J is TRBJ2-1 and V is TRBV10-1; D remains ambiguous. Germline V gene lookup returns CDR1 WNHNN and CDR2 SYGVQD (reference sequence). V lost 0 bases, J lost 10 bases, and 10 bases lay in between. The CDR3 covers 13 residues. CDR3 nucleotide sequence: TGCGCCAGCAGTGAGTCGACGGGTAAAGAGCAGTTCTTC. Its translation is CASSESTGKEQFF.